This entry lists 15 T cell receptor beta chains sequenced from one sample in a study of blood T cell repertoires in COVID-19 (dated by TCRdb to the early 2020s). Receptor amplification or capture employed the immunoSEQ multiplex PCR assay. TCRdb took this table from immuneACCESS and kept in-frame rearrangements with V and J called. Such tables lack part of the clones; where checked against another copy, unresolved V genes explain under half of the gap, and the rest is unexplained. This sample is represented by about 250,000 clones; roughly 83% of them were singletons. The top ten hold 5.5% to 6% of the sample. Sequencing input: peripheral blood. The receptors shown here come from a woman of 80 years or more with COVID-19, enrolled during active disease.

This chain links TRBV11-2 with TRBJ1-2, with D perhaps matching TRBD1 (6 bases). Germline V gene data show CDR1 as SGHAT and CDR2 as FQNNGV. V lost 6 bases and J 4 bases, leaving 12 bases between the germline ends. This CDR3 region has 13 residues. This CDR3 is CASSPDSLYGYTF. CDR3 nucleotide sequence: TGTGCCAGCAGTCCGGACAGCCTCTATGGCTACACCTTC.

A single count supports this clone. The rearrangement uses TRBV21-1 and TRBJ2-2; the listed D gene, TRBD1, was not tested against the DNA. TRBV21-1 is termed a pseudogene. The CDR3 has 14 residues. The CDR3 DNA is TGTGCCAGCAGCAAAGCAGGGGTAGACGGGGAGCTGTTTTTT. This sequence encodes CASSKAGVDGELFF.

The chain has TRBV5-1 and TRBJ2-7; D is perhaps TRBD1 (6 bases). The V gene's germline CDR1 is SGHRS and CDR2 YFSETQ. The germline V and J ends were trimmed by 3 bases and 7 bases, with 17 bases remaining between them. The CDR3 has 14 residues. This chain's CDR3 is CASSSSGVVWEQYF. The CDR3 bases are TGCGCCAGCAGCTCATCAGGGGTAGTGTGGGAGCAGTACTTC.

The sample holds one count of this clone. V usage is TRBV28 and J usage is TRBJ1-1; possibly TRBD1 for D (6 bases). The ends were cut back, 3 bases at V and 4 bases at J, with 12 bases in the middle. The CDR3 totals 14 residues. Per the germline V gene, CDR1 is MDHEN and CDR2 is SYDVKM. The CDR3 sequence: CASSFGGVATEAFF. Written as DNA, the CDR3 is TGTGCCAGCAGTTTTGGGGGCGTCGCCACTGAAGCTTTCTTT.

The V gene is TRBV19, the J gene TRBJ1-1; 10 bases line up with TRBD1. This CDR3 is built from 16 residues. The V segment lost 7 bases and the J segment 0 bases; nucleotides outside the gene matches: 8. Germline lookup yields CDR1 LNHDA and CDR2 SQIVND (reference sequence). DNA of the CDR3: TGTGCCAGTATGAGGACAGGGGGTTCCATGAACACTGAAGCTTTCTTT. Its translation: CASMRTGGSMNTEAFF.

The V and J genes are TRBV7-9 and TRBJ2-1, with D perhaps matching TRBD2 (6 bases). From germline, CDR1 is SEHNR and CDR2 FQNEAQ (reference sequence). The CDR3 runs to 15 residues. The V end lost 8 bases, the J end lost 5 bases, and 19 bases lay between the germline ends. The CDR3 DNA reads as TGTGCCAGCGAAGCTAGGGAGGCGAGGGACAATGAGCAGTTCTTC. It yields the protein CASEAREARDNEQFF.

The rearrangement uses TRBV18 and TRBJ1-5; TRBD1 agrees at 7 bases. Germline loops: CDR1 KGHSH, CDR2 LQKENI. The CDR3 has 15 residues. V shed 4 bases and J 5 bases; nucleotides not matched to a gene: 8. CDR3 DNA: TGTGCCAGCTCACAATCCGGACAGGTCGATCAGCCCCAGCATTTT. Encoded protein: CASSQSGQVDQPQHF.

The chain is built from TRBV15 and TRBJ2-6; a weak D match, TRBD2 (6 bases). This CDR3 is built from 17 residues. Germline V gives CDR1 LNHNV, CDR2 YYDKDF (reference sequence). Trimming removed 0 bases from V and 3 bases from J, with 12 bases in between. The chain's CDR3 is CATSRDREPGGANVLTF. The CDR3 bases are TGTGCCACCAGCAGAGATCGGGAGCCCGGTGGGGCCAACGTCCTGACTTTC.

The J gene is TRBJ1-3, the V gene TRBV5-4; 8 bases are shared with TRBD1. The germline V gene encodes CDR1 SGHNT and CDR2 YYREEE (reference sequence). The CDR3 totals 14 residues. Trimming at V came to 0 bases and at J to 4 bases, leaving 0 bases not matched to a gene. CDR3 region: CASSLDRGGNTIYF. CDR3 DNA: TGTGCCAGCAGCTTGGACAGGGGGGGAAACACCATATATTTT.

The chain employs TRBV3-1 (or the pseudogene TRBV3-2) and TRBJ2-5; 8 bases are shared with TRBD2. The CDR3 loop spans 14 amino acids. Unmatched junction bases numbered 1, after V lost 1 base and J lost 3 bases. Germline lookup yields CDR1 LGHDT and CDR2 YNNKEL (reference sequence). Here the CDR3 reads CASSQAGGEETQYF. CDR3 DNA: TGTGCCAGCAGCCAAGCGGGGGGGGAAGAGACCCAGTACTTC.

This chain uses TRBV11-3 with TRBJ1-6, with TRBD1 identical over 7 bases. With 3 bases clipped from V and 7 bases from J, the junction kept 3 bases outside the gene matches. CDR3 size: 14 residues. Germline loops: CDR1 SGHNT, CDR2 YENEEA. For the CDR3, the DNA is TGTGCCAGCAGCTTGGGACAGACAAATTCACCCCTCCACTTT. Amino acid sequence: CASSLGQTNSPLHF.

V is TRBV7-7 and J is TRBJ2-1, with 8 nucleotides matching TRBD2. The V gene's germline CDR1 is SSHAT and CDR2 FNYEAQ (reference sequence). The CDR3 sequence is 15 residues long. Losses at the gene ends were 5 bases for V and 6 bases for J; bases not matched to a gene: 9. CDR3 protein: CASSRGGEPINEQFF. The DNA for the CDR3 is TGTGCCAGCAGCCGGGGGGGTGAGCCCATCAATGAGCAGTTCTTC.

The rearrangement joins TRBV12-3 or TRBV12-4 to TRBJ1-1; no firm D call. This CDR3 contains 13 residues. The V gene lost 3 bases and the J gene lost 5 bases, with 10 bases spanning the gap. In DNA form, the CDR3 reads TGTGCCAGCAGTTTTCATTCGGGGACTGAAGCTTTCTTT. Its translation: CASSFHSGTEAFF.

V gene TRBV28 combines with J gene TRBJ1-1, with D possibly TRBD1 on 6 matching bases. V lost 10 bases to trimming and J lost 8 bases, with 17 bases between them. The CDR3 extends over 12 amino acids. CDR1 and CDR2 from the germline V gene are MDHEN and SYDVKM. This chain's CDR3 is CATILLTGEAFF. CDR3 bases: TGTGCCACTATCCTTTTGACAGGAGAAGCTTTCTTT.

This rearrangement joins TRBV28 to TRBJ1-1; D remains ambiguous. This CDR3 is built from 14 residues. Deletions cut 5 bases from V and 0 bases from J, with 10 bases between. Germline V gives CDR1 MDHEN, CDR2 SYDVKM. The CDR3 DNA sequence: TGTGCCAGCAGTCTTACACAGATGAACACTGAAGCTTTCTTT. This sequence encodes CASSLTQMNTEAFF.